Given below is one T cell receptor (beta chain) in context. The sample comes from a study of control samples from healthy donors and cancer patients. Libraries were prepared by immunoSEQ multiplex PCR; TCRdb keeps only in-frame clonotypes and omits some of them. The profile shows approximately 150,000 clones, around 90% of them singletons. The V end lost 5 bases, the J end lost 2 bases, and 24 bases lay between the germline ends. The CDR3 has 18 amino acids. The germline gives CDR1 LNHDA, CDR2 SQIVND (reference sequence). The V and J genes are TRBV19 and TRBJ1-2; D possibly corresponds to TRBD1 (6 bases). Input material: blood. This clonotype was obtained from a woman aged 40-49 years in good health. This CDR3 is CASSLWVRPNRENYGYTF. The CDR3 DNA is TGTGCCAGTAGTCTCTGGGTACGCCCCAACAGGGAGAACTATGGCTACACCTTC.